The sequence of this T cell receptor beta chain was determined in a study of blood T cell repertoires in COVID-19. Clones were read by immunoSEQ multiplex PCR, and TCRdb kept only the in-frame ones, dropping some. Among tens of thousands of clones listed, around 90% were seen once. This CDR3 comprises 16 residues. From germline, CDR1 is MNHEY and CDR2 SVGAGI. Trimming shortened V by 0 bases and J by 3 bases, and 14 bases separated the two germline ends. Sequencing input: peripheral blood. The receptor was isolated from a woman older than 75 with active or convalescent COVID-19. The J gene is TRBJ1-2, the V gene TRBV6-5, with no clear D. CDR3 loop: CASSYSPRGPHYGYTF. CDR3 coding DNA: TGTGCCAGCAGTTACTCCCCCCGAGGGCCCCACTATGGCTACACCTTC.